The rows below give T cell receptor beta chains drawn from one sample of a study of response to subunit inactivated influenza vaccine. A single record per CDR3 protein comes from TCRdb applying MiXCR to the RT-PCR reads. Among about 570,000 distinct CDR3 sequences listed, about 11% were seen once. The same sample was also studied in work on T cells expressing NK-cell markers.

The source was PBMCs from blood, collected on the day of vaccination. The receptors were sampled from a man aged 45 to 65 who received an inactivated influenza vaccine. Each CDR3 is given with its conserved first and last residue. A D gene is named only where the DNA matches it firmly. A row's size may be missing; if present it is once, few, many or a size class.

-	TRBJ1-2	-	TRBV7-2	CASSLMWGTDGYTF	TGTGCCAGCAGCTTAATGTGGGGTACGGACGGCTACACCTTC
-	TRBJ2-5	many	TRBV20-1	CSAIQAVQETQYF	TGCAGTGCTATCCAGGCGGTCCAAGAGACCCAGTACTTC
-	TRBJ2-7	few	TRBV11-2	CASSPNRNEQYF	TGTGCCAGCAGCCCAAACAGGAATGAGCAGTACTTC
TRBD1	TRBJ2-5	-	TRBV4-2	CASSQDGNRGHKETQYF	TGTGCCAGCAGCCAAGATGGGAACAGGGGGCACAAAGAGACCCAGTACTTC
TRBD1	TRBJ2-7	few	TRBV6-1	CASSTLQGYPDEQYF	TGTGCCAGCAGTACCCTACAGGGGTATCCTGACGAGCAGTACTTC
TRBD2	TRBJ2-3	-	TRBV5-6	CASSLGTKDTQYF	TGTGCCAGCAGCCTGGGGACTAAAGATACGCAGTATTTT
TRBD1	TRBJ1-5	-	TRBV12-3/TRBV12-4	CASGMAGQGGSRQPQHF	TGTGCCAGCGGAATGGCGGGACAGGGTGGATCGAGGCAGCCCCAGCATTTT
-	TRBJ1-2	few	TRBV7-2	CASTQGGLDLYGYTF	TGTGCCAGCACCCAAGGAGGCCTGGACTTATATGGCTACACCTTC
-	TRBJ2-7	few	TRBV6-2/TRBV6-3	CASSYPGLRSSYEQYF	TGTGCCAGCAGTTACCCCGGGCTGCGCAGCTCCTACGAGCAGTACTTC
TRBD1	TRBJ1-3	-	TRBV5-5	CASSRPGQQTSGNTIYF	TGTGCCAGCAGTCGCCCGGGACAGCAAACCTCTGGAAACACCATATATTTT
TRBD1	TRBJ1-4	few	TRBV5-5	CASSGQGFGNEKLFF	TGTGCCAGCAGCGGACAGGGTTTTGGTAATGAAAAACTGTTTTTT
-	TRBJ2-7	many	TRBV15	CATSRDGGVSYEQYF	TGTGCCACCAGCAGAGATGGGGGAGTAAGTTACGAGCAGTACTTC
-	TRBJ2-3	-	TRBV24-1	CATSENPGLHKTDTQYF	TGTGCCACCAGTGAAAATCCGGGACTGCATAAGACAGATACGCAGTATTTT
TRBD1	TRBJ2-7	few	TRBV7-6	CASSLGGQGVNEQYF	TGTGCCAGCAGCTTAGGGGGACAGGGAGTCAACGAGCAGTACTTC
TRBD2	TRBJ2-1	-	TRBV6-1	CASSEGTRPVNEQFF	TGTGCCAGCAGTGAAGGGACTAGACCCGTCAATGAGCAGTTCTTC
-	TRBJ2-7	-	TRBV18	CASSPYLAGSDEQYF	TGTGCCAGCTCACCATATTTGGCAGGTAGTGACGAGCAGTACTTC
-	TRBJ1-1	-	TRBV5-1	CASSFRQLNTEAFF	TGCGCCAGCAGCTTTAGGCAGTTGAACACTGAAGCTTTCTTT
-	TRBJ2-1	few	TRBV7-9	CASSFLTLQEQFF	TGTGCCAGCAGCTTTTTGACCCTCCAGGAGCAGTTCTTC
-	TRBJ1-5	-	TRBV5-1	CASSLSGDGNQPQHF	TGCGCCAGCAGCCTCTCTGGAGATGGCAATCAGCCCCAGCATTTT
TRBD2	TRBJ2-1	few	TRBV6-2/TRBV6-3	CASSYPRSSGGNEQFF	TGTGCCAGCAGTTACCCACGGTCTAGCGGGGGTAATGAGCAGTTCTTC
TRBD1	TRBJ1-2	-	TRBV15	CATSREQGGNYGYTF	TGTGCCACCAGCAGAGAGCAGGGGGGTAACTATGGCTACACCTTC
-	TRBJ2-3	medium-sized	TRBV4-2	CASSPGVEGPRLTDTQYF	TGTGCCAGCAGCCCAGGGGTGGAGGGGCCACGACTCACAGATACGCAGTATTTT